What follows are 30 T cell receptor beta chains derived from one specimen sequenced in a study of blood T cell repertoires in COVID-19. Repertoires were generated with immunoSEQ multiplex PCR, while TCRdb's copy carries only in-frame clones and drops some. The sample holds around 200,000 clones, approximately 89% seen once. Sample: peripheral blood. All receptors derive from a man between 65 and 85 years old with acute or convalescent COVID-19.

The chain uses TRBV2 and TRBJ2-1, with 8 bases fitting TRBD2. V trimming: 3 bases; J trimming: 4 bases; junction bases outside the gene matches: 5. Germline V gives CDR1 SNHLY, CDR2 FYNNEI. This CDR3 region has 15 residues. The CDR3 DNA reads TGTGCCAGCAGTGACCTCAGCGGGGGTTACAATGAGCAGTTCTTC. This sequence encodes CASSDLSGGYNEQFF.

The rearrangement joins TRBV3-1 (or the pseudogene TRBV3-2) to TRBJ1-2; D is unclear. V was shortened by 6 bases and J by 4 bases, with 12 bases between the two germline ends. Germline loops: CDR1 LGHDT, CDR2 YNNKEL (reference sequence). The CDR3 runs 13 residues. Here the CDR3 reads CASSHVLSYGYTF. The CDR3 bases are TGTGCCAGCAGTCACGTTCTTAGCTATGGCTACACCTTC.

The rearrangement uses TRBV4-2 and TRBJ2-7; the D gene is possibly TRBD1 (5 bases). Germline CDR1 reads LGHNA; CDR2 reads YNFKEQ. V was trimmed by 3 bases and J by 0 bases, leaving 12 bases between them. The CDR3 totals 15 residues. The CDR3 loop reads CASSHVQASSYEQYF. The CDR3 bases are TGTGCCAGCAGCCATGTACAGGCCAGCTCCTACGAGCAGTACTTC.

V usage is TRBV29-1 and J usage is TRBJ1-2; possibly TRBD1 for D (5 bases). The CDR3 has 16 amino acids. Trimming shortened V by 6 bases and J by 4 bases, and 24 bases separated the two germline ends. Germline V CDR1 and CDR2: SQVTM, ANQGSEA. This CDR3 is CSVAGGPGFRSYGYTF. CDR3 sequence (DNA): TGCAGCGTGGCCGGGGGACCAGGATTTCGGAGCTATGGCTACACCTTC.

The V and J genes are TRBV7-2 and TRBJ1-2; TRBD1 aligns across 11 bases. The ends lost 5 bases at V and 5 bases at J; junction bases unmatched: 7. Per germline, CDR1 SGHTA and CDR2 FQGNSA. This CDR3 spans 15 amino acids. The CDR3 loop is CASSKGQGAPYGYTF. The CDR3 DNA sequence: TGTGCCAGCAGCAAAGGACAGGGGGCTCCATATGGCTACACCTTC.

The V and J genes are TRBV5-1 and TRBJ2-7, with TRBD1 matching 12 bases. The V and J ends lost 4 bases and 5 bases, in that order; junction bases with no gene match: 4. CDR3 length: 14 amino acids. The germline CDR1 and CDR2 sequences are SGHRS and YFSETQ. CDR3 amino acids: CASSTGTGGNEQYF. The CDR3 nucleotides are TGCGCCAGCAGCACCGGGACAGGGGGCAACGAGCAGTACTTC.

This clone was observed once. Here the CDR3 reads CASSSRGWGAAYEQYF. CDR3 in DNA: TGTGCCAGCAGTTCCAGGGGCTGGGGAGCAGCCTACGAGCAGTACTTC. V usage is TRBV28 and J usage is TRBJ2-7, with D possibly TRBD1 on 6 matching bases. Germline-derived CDR1 and CDR2 are MDHEN and SYDVKM. The V and J ends lost 4 bases and 2 bases respectively, with 18 bases between them. The CDR3 has 16 amino acids. The full variable domain, rest sourced from reference TRBV28 and TRBJ2-7, is DVKVTQSSRYLVKRTGEKVFLECVQDMDHENMFWYRQDPGLGLRLIYFSYDVKMKEKGDIPEGYSVSREKKERFSLILESASTNQTSMYLCASSSRGWGAAYEQYFGPGTRLTVT.

V and J are TRBV5-1 and TRBJ2-2; TRBD1 matches 11 bases. CDR3 length equals 14 residues. CDR1 and CDR2 (germline): SGHRS, YFSETQ. The trim removed 5 bases at V and 6 bases at J, leaving 3 bases unmatched. CDR3 in amino acids: CASRGQGVSGELFF. CDR3 coding DNA: TGCGCCAGCAGGGGACAGGGGGTTTCCGGGGAGCTGTTTTTT.

The CDR3 region is CASSTTKAASYEQYF. The CDR3 nucleotides are TGTGCCAGCAGTACGACTAAAGCCGCTTCCTACGAGCAGTACTTC. The chain links TRBV28 to TRBJ2-7, with D possibly being TRBD2 (5 bases). From germline, CDR1 is MDHEN and CDR2 SYDVKM. V was trimmed by 5 bases and J by 1 base, leaving 15 bases between them. This CDR3 has 15 residues.

The chain links TRBV18 to TRBJ2-5; the D gene is possibly TRBD2 (6 bases). The CDR3 is made up of 13 amino acids. Germline V gene sequence: CDR1 KGHSH, CDR2 LQKENI. V shed 8 bases and J shed 1 base, with 11 bases lying between them. The CDR3 sequence: CASLDGGQETQYF. CDR3 sequence (DNA): TGTGCCAGCCTTGACGGGGGCCAAGAGACCCAGTACTTC.

The V call is TRBV28, the J call TRBJ1-6, with a possible D match to TRBD1 (5 bases). Germline CDR1 reads MDHEN; CDR2 reads SYDVKM. This CDR3 is 15 amino acids long. Trimming removed 6 bases from V and 7 bases from J, with 16 bases in between. The CDR3 DNA is TGTGCCAGCAGGCAGGGCGCCCTGGGCAATTCACCCCTCCACTTT. Protein sequence: CASRQGALGNSPLHF.

The gene calls are TRBV30 and TRBJ2-3; TRBD2 might be the D (6 bases). V was cut by 5 bases and J by 6 bases, with 15 bases left in between. Germline CDR1 reads GTSNPN; CDR2 reads SVGIG (reference sequence). CDR3 size: 13 residues. The CDR3 reads CAWASGTLDTQYF. Here the CDR3 DNA reads TGTGCCTGGGCCTCGGGGACTTTGGATACGCAGTATTTT.

V is TRBV4-2 and J is TRBJ1-1; a weak D match, TRBD1 (5 bases). The germline V gene encodes CDR1 LGHNA and CDR2 YNFKEQ. There are 13 residues in the CDR3. V was shortened by 3 bases and J by 5 bases, with 10 bases between the two germline ends. CDR3 nucleotides: TGTGCCAGCAGCCAGGGAAAGGGGACTGAAGCTTTCTTT. Translating gives CASSQGKGTEAFF.

The chain has TRBV7-9 and TRBJ2-7; TRBD1 matches at 7 bases. This CDR3 comprises 16 residues. Germline CDR1 is SEHNR and CDR2 is FQNEAQ (reference sequence). Losses at the gene ends were 5 bases for V and 2 bases for J; bases not matched to a gene: 12. Written as DNA, the CDR3 is TGTGCCAGCAGCCCAACTGCAGGGGGTCTAGCCTACGAGCAGTACTTC. Protein: CASSPTAGGLAYEQYF.

The V call is TRBV6-2 or TRBV6-3, the J call TRBJ2-3; a possible D gene is TRBD2 (6 bases). Per the germline V gene, CDR1 is MNHEY and CDR2 is SVGEGT. This CDR3 has 15 residues. Trimming stripped 4 bases from V and 0 bases from J, with 11 bases between. CDR3 sequence reads: CASSWGVSSTDTQYF. The CDR3 DNA sequence: TGTGCCAGCAGTTGGGGGGTTTCTAGCACAGATACGCAGTATTTT.

J is TRBJ2-7 and V is TRBV19; D may be TRBD1 (6 bases). Trimming left V 0 bases short and J 7 bases short, with 10 bases between. Germline V gives CDR1 LNHDA, CDR2 SQIVND (reference sequence). This CDR3 comprises 13 residues. In DNA, the CDR3 is TGTGCCAGTAGTATAGACAGGGGTCGTGAGCAGTACTTC. Its translation is CASSIDRGREQYF.

The chain links TRBV21-1 to TRBJ1-6; TRBD1, the table's D call, was not compared with the DNA. TRBV21-1 is classified as a pseudogene. The CDR3 is 13 amino acids. The CDR3 DNA reads as TGTGCCAGCAGCAAAGCTCAGATTTCACCCCTCCACTTT. This encodes CASSKAQISPLHF.

This clone was observed a single time. The CDR3 protein is CASSPPSGMGQPQHF. CDR3 nucleotides: TGTGCCAGCTCACCACCGTCAGGGATGGGTCAGCCCCAGCATTTT. The gene calls are TRBV18 and TRBJ1-5, with D perhaps matching TRBD1 (5 bases). The germline V and J ends were trimmed by 0 bases and 6 bases, with 12 bases remaining between them. Germline V gene data show CDR1 as KGHSH and CDR2 as LQKENI. The CDR3 contains 15 residues.

This clone was recorded only once. The chain uses TRBV6-5 and TRBJ2-7; D not certain. Germline V gene sequence: CDR1 MNHEY, CDR2 SVGAGI. Trimming pared 5 bases from V and 0 bases from J, leaving 11 bases between. The CDR3 length is 14 residues. In nucleotides, the CDR3 is TGTGCCAGCAGTCTTGTTGCGGCCTCCTACGAGCAGTACTTC. Translation: CASSLVAASYEQYF.

The chain employs TRBV9 and TRBJ1-2; a weak D match, TRBD1 (6 bases). Trimming removed 2 bases from V and 0 bases from J, with 11 bases in between. Per the germline V gene, CDR1 is SGDLS and CDR2 is YYNGEE. The CDR3 runs 15 residues. For the CDR3, the DNA is TGTGCCAGCAGCGTTATAGACAGGTCTAACTATGGCTACACCTTC. Protein: CASSVIDRSNYGYTF.

The chain combines TRBV28 with TRBJ1-1, with D perhaps matching TRBD1 (6 bases). V was trimmed by 6 bases and J by 4 bases, leaving 15 bases between them. Germline lookup yields CDR1 MDHEN and CDR2 SYDVKM. The CDR3 has 14 residues. CDR3: CASSNREGSTEAFF. The CDR3 region has the DNA TGTGCCAGCAGCAACAGGGAGGGGAGCACTGAAGCTTTCTTT.

The CDR3 loop reads CASSSQTGGPFYGYTF. CDR3 DNA: TGCGCCAGCAGCTCCCAGACAGGGGGCCCATTCTATGGCTACACCTTC. The chain recombines TRBV4-3 with TRBJ1-2, with 10 bases that match TRBD1. CDR1 and CDR2 from the germline V gene are LGHNA and YSLEER. This CDR3 comprises 16 residues. With 5 bases clipped from V and 4 bases from J, the junction kept 10 bases outside the gene matches.

This chain uses TRBV7-9 with TRBJ1-4, with D tentatively TRBD1 (5 bases). Germline CDR1 is SEHNR and CDR2 is FQNEAQ (reference sequence). The CDR3 runs to 15 residues. V lost 7 bases and J lost 2, with 14 bases in between. CDR3 protein: CASTPNRGTNEKLFF. The CDR3 coding sequence is TGTGCCAGCACTCCTAATCGGGGGACTAATGAAAAACTGTTTTTT.

This chain uses TRBV5-1 with TRBJ2-7; D is possibly TRBD1 (6 bases). The germline CDR1 and CDR2 sequences are SGHRS and YFSETQ. This CDR3 region has 15 residues. Deletions cut 5 bases from V and 4 bases from J, with 19 bases between. The CDR3: CASSSSQGTVYEQYF. The CDR3 coding sequence is TGCGCCAGCAGTTCGTCCCAGGGGACCGTTTACGAGCAGTACTTC.

This clone was counted a few times. V gene TRBV5-4 combines with J gene TRBJ1-1, with D perhaps TRBD1 (6 bases). Germline V gives CDR1 SGHNT, CDR2 YYREEE (reference sequence). This CDR3 has 13 amino acids. The V end was cut by 4 bases, the J end by 6 bases, with 13 bases between. The CDR3 here is CASSNSEGAEAFF. CDR3 DNA: TGTGCCAGCAGCAACTCCGAGGGGGCTGAAGCTTTCTTT.

The genes are TRBV11-2 and TRBJ1-2; D remains unclear. The CDR3 is made up of 15 amino acids. Germline loops: CDR1 SGHAT, CDR2 FQNNGV. The ends were cut back, 3 bases at V and 0 bases at J, with 11 bases in the middle. The CDR3 region has the DNA TGTGCCAGCAGCTTTGGTCCGACTCCTAACTATGGCTACACCTTC. The encoded protein is CASSFGPTPNYGYTF.

J is TRBJ1-3 and V is TRBV19; 8 nucleotides agree with TRBD1. The V and J ends lost 5 bases and 4 bases, in that order; junction bases with no gene match: 7. Germline CDR1 LNHDA, CDR2 SQIVND (reference sequence). The CDR3 is made up of 15 amino acids. CDR3 nucleotides: TGTGCCAGTAGTCAGGGGGCCTCGGAAGGAAACACCATATATTTT. Protein sequence: CASSQGASEGNTIYF.

The chain joins TRBV7-9 to TRBJ2-1; D unclear. V shed 3 bases and J shed 0 bases, with 9 bases lying between them. This CDR3 has 15 residues. Germline V gives CDR1 SEHNR, CDR2 FQNEAQ (reference sequence). The CDR3 sequence is CASSFVMSSYNEQFF. In DNA form, the CDR3 reads TGTGCCAGCAGCTTCGTGATGAGCTCCTACAATGAGCAGTTCTTC.

V is TRBV29-1 and J is TRBJ2-1; 11 bases match TRBD2. The germline gives CDR1 SQVTM, CDR2 ANQGSEA. The CDR3 extends over 15 amino acids. V shed 7 bases and J 12 bases; nucleotides not matched to a gene: 17. This CDR3 reads CSAPGLAGGDGGQFF. CDR3 coding DNA: TGCAGCGCTCCGGGGCTAGCGGGAGGAGATGGGGGGCAGTTCTTC.

The rearrangement links TRBV18 to TRBJ2-5; TRBD1 matches at 7 bases. This CDR3 has 14 residues. Per the germline V gene, CDR1 is KGHSH and CDR2 is LQKENI. J lost 2 bases, V lost 8 bases, and 8 bases had no gene match. This CDR3 reads CASAPGQIQETQYF. The CDR3 nucleotides are TGTGCCAGCGCTCCGGGACAGATTCAAGAGACCCAGTACTTC.